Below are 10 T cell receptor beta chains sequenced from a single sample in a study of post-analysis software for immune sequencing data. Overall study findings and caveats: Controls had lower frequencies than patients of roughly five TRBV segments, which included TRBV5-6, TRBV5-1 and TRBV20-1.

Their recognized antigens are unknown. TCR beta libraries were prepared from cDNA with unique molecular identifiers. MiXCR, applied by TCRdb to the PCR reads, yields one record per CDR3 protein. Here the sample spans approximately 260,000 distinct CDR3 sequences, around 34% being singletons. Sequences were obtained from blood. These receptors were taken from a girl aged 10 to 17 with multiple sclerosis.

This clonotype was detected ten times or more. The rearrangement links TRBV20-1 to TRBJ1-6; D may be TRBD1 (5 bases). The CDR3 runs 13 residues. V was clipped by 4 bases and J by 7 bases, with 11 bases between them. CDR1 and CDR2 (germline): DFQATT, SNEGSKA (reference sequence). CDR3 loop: CSANQGANSPLHF. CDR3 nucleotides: TGCAGTGCTAATCAGGGCGCAAATTCACCCCTCCACTTT.

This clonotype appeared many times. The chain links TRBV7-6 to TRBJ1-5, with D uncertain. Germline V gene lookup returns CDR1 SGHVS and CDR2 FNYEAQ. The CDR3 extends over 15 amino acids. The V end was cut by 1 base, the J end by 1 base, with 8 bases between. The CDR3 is CASSLGEGSNQPQHF. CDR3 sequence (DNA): TGTGCCAGCAGCTTAGGAGAGGGAAGCAATCAGCCCCAGCATTTT.

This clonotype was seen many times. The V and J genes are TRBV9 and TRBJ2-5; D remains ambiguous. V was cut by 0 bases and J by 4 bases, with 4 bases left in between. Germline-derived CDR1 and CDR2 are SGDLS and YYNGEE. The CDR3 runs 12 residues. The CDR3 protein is CASSVALETQYF. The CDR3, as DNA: TGTGCCAGCAGCGTAGCTTTAGAGACCCAGTACTTC.

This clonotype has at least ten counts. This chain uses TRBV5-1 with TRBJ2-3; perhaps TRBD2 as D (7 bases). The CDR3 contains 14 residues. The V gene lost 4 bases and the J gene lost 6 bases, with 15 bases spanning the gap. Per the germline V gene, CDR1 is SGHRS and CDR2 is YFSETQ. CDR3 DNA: TGCGCCAGCAGCGCGATAGGGGGGGTGGATACGCAGTATTTT. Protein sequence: CASSAIGGVDTQYF.

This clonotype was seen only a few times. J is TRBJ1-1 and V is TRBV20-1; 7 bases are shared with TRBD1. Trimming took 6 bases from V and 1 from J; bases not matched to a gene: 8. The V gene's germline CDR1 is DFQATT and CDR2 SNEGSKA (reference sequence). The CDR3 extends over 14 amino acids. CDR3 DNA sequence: TGCAGTGCCGCCACAGGGGCAGGGAACACTGAAGCTTTCTTT. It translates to CSAATGAGNTEAFF.

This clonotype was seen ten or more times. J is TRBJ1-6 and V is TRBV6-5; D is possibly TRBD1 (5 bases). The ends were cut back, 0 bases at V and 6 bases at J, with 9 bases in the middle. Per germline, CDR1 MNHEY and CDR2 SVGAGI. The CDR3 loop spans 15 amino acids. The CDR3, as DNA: TGTGCCAGCAGTTACTCCTGGGGGGGTAATTCACCCCTCCACTTT. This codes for CASSYSWGGNSPLHF.

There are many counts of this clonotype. CDR3 DNA sequence: TGCAGTGTCTTCAGGGTAGGTGGCTACACCTTC. Translated: CSVFRVGGYTF. J is TRBJ1-2 and V is TRBV20-1, with D possibly matching TRBD1 (5 bases). V gave up 7 bases and J gave up 7 bases, with 13 bases separating them. The CDR3 spans 11 residues. Per germline, CDR1 DFQATT and CDR2 SNEGSKA (reference sequence).

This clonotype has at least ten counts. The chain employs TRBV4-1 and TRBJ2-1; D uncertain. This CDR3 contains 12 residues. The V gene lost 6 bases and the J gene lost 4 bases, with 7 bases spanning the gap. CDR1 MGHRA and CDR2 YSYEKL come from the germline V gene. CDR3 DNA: TGCGCCAGCAGTTCCCGATACAATGAGCAGTTCTTC. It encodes CASSSRYNEQFF.

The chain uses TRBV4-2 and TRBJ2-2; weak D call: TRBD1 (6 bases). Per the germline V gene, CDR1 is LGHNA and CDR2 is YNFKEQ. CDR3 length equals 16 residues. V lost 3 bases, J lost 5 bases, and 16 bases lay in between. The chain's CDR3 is CASSQAARQETGELFF. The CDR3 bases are TGTGCCAGCAGCCAGGCCGCCCGACAGGAAACCGGGGAGCTGTTTTTT.

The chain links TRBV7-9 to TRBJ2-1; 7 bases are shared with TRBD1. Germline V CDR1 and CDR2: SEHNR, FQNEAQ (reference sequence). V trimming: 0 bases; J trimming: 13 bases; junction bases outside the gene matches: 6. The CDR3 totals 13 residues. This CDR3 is CASSLAIRTGQFF. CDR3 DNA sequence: TGTGCCAGCAGCTTAGCTATTCGGACAGGCCAGTTCTTC.